This T cell receptor (beta chain) originates from a study of blood T cell repertoires in COVID-19. The wider study: T cells, B-cell-depleted T cells, or PBMCs provided the cDNA or gDNA that served as material.

Per germline, CDR1 SGHNT and CDR2 YENEEA. After removal of 0 bases from V and 5 bases from J, the junction contained 6 bases not matched to a gene. The CDR3 is made up of 15 amino acids. Per the original data handling: The assay estimated nucleated cells by amplifying reference gene primers. TCRdb's copy holds only in-frame clones and misses some; the assay was immunoSEQ multiplex PCR. The DNA was the basis for D and trimming; V, J and clone size are from that table. The data contain over 90,000 clones, about 87% of them seen just once; the ten biggest clones take up approximately 13%. V is TRBV11-3 and J is TRBJ1-1; 7 nucleotides line up with TRBD1. The specimen sequenced was peripheral blood. The sequence derives from a human donor in a cohort sampled during active or convalescent COVID-19. CDR3 loop: CASSLDTGDRTEAFF. The CDR3 region has the DNA TGTGCCAGCAGCTTAGATACAGGGGATAGAACTGAAGCTTTCTTT.